The sequence of this T cell receptor (beta chain) was determined in a study of shared T cell receptors in the human thymus. With 0 bases clipped from V and 6 bases from J, the junction kept 11 bases outside the gene matches. There are 17 residues in the CDR3. Germline loops: CDR1 SGHRS, CDR2 YFSETQ. Generated by immunoSEQ multiplex PCR, the TCRdb table keeps only in-frame clones and is missing some. This table holds hundreds of thousands of clones, more than 75% found once. These data were also reused for a study on human thymus T cells. That report notes: Among thymic and blood repertoires, usage of V and J genes appeared biased.

The chain carries TRBV5-1 and TRBJ2-1; 8 bases line up with TRBD2. The clonotype originates from a boy under two years old with a congenital heart defect. Input material: thymocytes. The CDR3 bases are TGCGCCAGCAGCTTGGTGGCGGGCGGGAGGCCACCCAATGAGCAGTTCTTC. This translates into CASSLVAGGRPPNEQFF.